This is a list of T cell receptor beta chains from one sample in a study of T cells expressing NK-cell markers. TCRdb reworked the 5' RACE reads into one entry per CDR3 protein, no DNA. This table holds 550,000 to 600,000 distinct CDR3 sequences. Source material: blood T cells: a sorted CD56 or NKG2C T cell subset, CD4+ or CD8+ T cells, or bulk PBMC T cells (not recorded which). The receptors derive from a man aged 18-30 years in good health. CDR3s include the opening cysteine and the closing phenylalanine or tryptophan.

cdr3_aa,j_call,v_call
CASSLDRGVSDTQYF,TRBJ2-3,TRBV28
CATAGTSNSWNEQFF,TRBJ2-1,TRBV24-1
CSARPWTESSYNEQFF,TRBJ2-1,TRBV20-1
CASSFPVQGLITDTQYF,TRBJ2-3,TRBV5-1
CASSLSGLNEQFF,TRBJ2-1,TRBV7-6
CASSLAGRVIHEQYF,TRBJ2-7,TRBV5-5
CSARPPGVPSTDTQYF,TRBJ2-3,TRBV20-1
CASSPPQGSSYEQYF,TRBJ2-7,TRBV18
CASSEQTARGGELFF,TRBJ2-2,TRBV5-1
CASSYSGPNTGELFF,TRBJ2-2,TRBV6-5
CASSTTTGGTDTQYF,TRBJ2-3,TRBV11-2
CASTPLKLSNYGYTF,TRBJ1-2,TRBV18
CASVPGQGNYGYTF,TRBJ1-2,TRBV5-6
CASSYRGRRQPQHF,TRBJ1-5,TRBV28
CASSLVLGQNYGYTF,TRBJ1-2,TRBV7-2
CSVGLTTNTGELFF,TRBJ2-2,TRBV29-1
CATSRRPSGNYNEQFF,TRBJ2-1,TRBV15
CASSPGSVAGANVLTF,TRBJ2-6,TRBV5-1
CASSLDAGVQETQYF,TRBJ2-5,TRBV11-3
CACGPTSGSTDTQYF,TRBJ2-3,TRBV30
CASSSPRRTGGSGANVLTF,TRBJ2-6,TRBV7-8
CASSDSLRQPNTQYF,TRBJ2-3,TRBV2
CASSLAMAVADTQYF,TRBJ2-3,TRBV5-1
CASSLVLSDSGYTF,TRBJ1-2,TRBV5-1
CASSQEGRKAFF,TRBJ1-1,TRBV3-1
CASSLEEVQFF,TRBJ2-1,TRBV11-2
CASSPPSENEQFF,TRBJ2-1,TRBV18
CASTDRLGSYEQYF,TRBJ2-7,TRBV6-2/TRBV6-3
CASSTLGQAGNEQFF,TRBJ2-1,TRBV27
CSARVNFGQGGAKNIQYF,TRBJ2-4,TRBV20-1
CATSRDRASAANYGYTF,TRBJ1-2,TRBV15
CSSITISYNEQFF,TRBJ2-1,TRBV29-1
CASSLAGQVQGSPLHF,TRBJ1-6,TRBV12-3/TRBV12-4
CASSTTGRNTEAFF,TRBJ1-1,TRBV19
CASSFHGSDTGELFF,TRBJ2-2,TRBV7-9
CASSDKPGQGNYEQYF,TRBJ2-7,TRBV7-9
CASSFRQGTYNEQFF,TRBJ2-1,TRBV5-5
CASSFTLGPSSYNEQFF,TRBJ2-1,TRBV5-1
CASSSTSGGQNNTDTQYF,TRBJ2-3,TRBV11-1
CASSLSGGKETQYF,TRBJ2-5,TRBV28
CASSLAHRGVYNEQFF,TRBJ2-1,TRBV5-1
CASSGVGGGSGNTIYF,TRBJ1-3,TRBV5-1
CASSAGLKNNEQFF,TRBJ2-1,TRBV27
CASSVETGAGETQYF,TRBJ2-5,TRBV9
CASSFIVEGANQPQHF,TRBJ1-5,TRBV28
CASSGALGESYNEQFF,TRBJ2-1,TRBV6-5
CATSRGAGATNEKLFF,TRBJ1-4,TRBV15
CASRADRGRDTQYF,TRBJ2-3,TRBV11-2
CASSPGGWDSLSYEQYF,TRBJ2-7,TRBV12-3/TRBV12-4